This TCR beta chain was identified during a study of control samples from healthy donors and cancer patients. This clone appeared a single time. Germline V gene lookup returns CDR1 LNHDA and CDR2 SQIVND (reference sequence). V was trimmed by 7 bases and J by 9 bases, leaving 16 bases between them. The CDR3 loop spans 13 amino acids. Some clones are missing from TCRdb's copy, which holds only in-frame ones; the method was immunoSEQ multiplex PCR. The table shows approximately 220,000 clones, with 85% to 95% occurring only once. The chain joins TRBV19 to TRBJ2-1, with a weak D call TRBD1 (8 bases). The sequenced material came from blood. The clonotype originates from a man aged 45-65 years in good health. CDR3 in DNA: TGTGCCAGTATGCAACAGGGGGGGCGTGAGCAGTTCTTC. Its translation is CASMQQGGREQFF. The full variable domain, its missing parts supplied by reference TRBV19 and TRBJ2-1, is DGGITQSPKYLFRKEGQNVTLSCEQNLNHDAMYWYRQDPGQGLRLIYYSQIVNDFQKGDIAEGYSVSREKKESFPLTVTSAQKNPTAFYLCASMQQGGREQFFGPGTRLTVL.